The source of this TCR beta chain is a study of PD-1 blockade in classical Hodgkin lymphoma. Study summary: Patients had nivolumab dosed at 3 mg/kg, delivered intravenously every 2 weeks.

Overall study results and limits: Newly diagnosed patients were reported to start with lower TCR diversity than healthy donors. With CD4+ cells, TCR diversity rose significantly by C4D1, but not with CD8+ cells. Complete responders' baseline diversity resembled that of newly diagnosed patients.

This clone showed up just once. Its antigen is not identified. Profiling relied on immunoSEQ multiplex PCR, and the TCRdb table lists in-frame clones only, not all of them. The sample yields around 43,000 clones, more than 70% seen once. The CDR3 runs 14 residues. Trimming left V 6 bases short and J 9 bases short, with 20 bases between. The germline V gene has CDR1 MNHEY and CDR2 SVGAGI. Every patient was affected by relapse after autologous stem cell transplantation, while exposure to brentuximab vedotin was not uniform. This TCR was sampled from a human donor with classical Hodgkin lymphoma. This chain links TRBV6-5 with TRBJ1-2; D is unresolved. The sequencing used peripheral blood mononuclear cells (PBMCs), collected at baseline. This chain's CDR3 is CASSQGLGRLSYTF. The CDR3 region has the DNA TGTGCCAGCAGCCAAGGGTTGGGCCGTTTGAGCTACACCTTC.